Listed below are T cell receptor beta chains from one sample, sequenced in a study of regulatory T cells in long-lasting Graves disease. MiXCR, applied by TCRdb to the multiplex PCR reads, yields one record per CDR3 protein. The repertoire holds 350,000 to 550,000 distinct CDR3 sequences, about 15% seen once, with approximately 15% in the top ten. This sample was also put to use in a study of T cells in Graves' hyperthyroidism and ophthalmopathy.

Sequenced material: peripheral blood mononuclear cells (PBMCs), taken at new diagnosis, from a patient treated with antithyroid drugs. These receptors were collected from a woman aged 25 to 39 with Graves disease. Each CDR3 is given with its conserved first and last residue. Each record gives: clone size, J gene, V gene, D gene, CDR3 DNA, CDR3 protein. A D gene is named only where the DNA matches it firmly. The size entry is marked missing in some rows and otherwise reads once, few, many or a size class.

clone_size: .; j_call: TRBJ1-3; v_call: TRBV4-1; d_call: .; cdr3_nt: TGCGCCAGCAGCCAAGTGGGGACTGGAAACACCATATATTTT; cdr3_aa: CASSQVGTGNTIYF
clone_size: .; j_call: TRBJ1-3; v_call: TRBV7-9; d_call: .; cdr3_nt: TGTGCCAGCGCTGGGGAGGGGAGTTCTGGAAACACCATATATTTT; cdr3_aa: CASAGEGSSGNTIYF
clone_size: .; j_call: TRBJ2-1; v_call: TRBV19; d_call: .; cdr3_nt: TGTGCCAGTAGTATCGAGGTGGGCGTTGTCAATGAGCAGTTCTTC; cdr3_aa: CASSIEVGVVNEQFF
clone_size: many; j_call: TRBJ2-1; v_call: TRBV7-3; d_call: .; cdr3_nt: TGTGCCAGCAGCCCGGGGGTAGAGCAGTTCTTC; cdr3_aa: CASSPGVEQFF
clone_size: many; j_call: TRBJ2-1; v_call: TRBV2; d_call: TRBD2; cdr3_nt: TGTGCCAGCACGGTCTCGGGACTAAACGCCAATGAGCAGTTCTTC; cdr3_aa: CASTVSGLNANEQFF
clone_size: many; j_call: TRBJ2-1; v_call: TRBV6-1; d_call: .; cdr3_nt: TGTGCCAGCTCTCCCGGGGGATTCGGCGCGTTCTTC; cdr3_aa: CASSPGGFGAFF
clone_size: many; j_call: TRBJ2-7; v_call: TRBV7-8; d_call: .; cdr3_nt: TGTGCCAGCAGCTTCCCCTACGAGCAGTACTTC; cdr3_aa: CASSFPYEQYF
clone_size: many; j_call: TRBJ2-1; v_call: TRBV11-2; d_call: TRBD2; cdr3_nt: TGTGCCAGCAGCTACCTAGCGGGTATCAATGAGCAGTTCTTC; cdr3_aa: CASSYLAGINEQFF
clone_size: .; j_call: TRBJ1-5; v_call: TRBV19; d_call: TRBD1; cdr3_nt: TGTGCCAGTAGTGTATCCGGGACAGGGGGTCAGCCCCAGCATTTT; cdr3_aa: CASSVSGTGGQPQHF
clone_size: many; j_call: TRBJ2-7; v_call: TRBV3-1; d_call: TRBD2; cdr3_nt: TGTGCCAGCAGCCTCCGACTAGCGGGACCCTACGAGCAGTACTTC; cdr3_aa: CASSLRLAGPYEQYF
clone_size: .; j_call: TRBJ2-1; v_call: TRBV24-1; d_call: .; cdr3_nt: TGTGCCACCGAAGTAGGAGCAGGCGAGCAGTTCTTC; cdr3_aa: CATEVGAGEQFF
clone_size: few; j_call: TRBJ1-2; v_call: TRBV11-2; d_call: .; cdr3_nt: TGTGCCAGCAGCTTAGCGGGGTTTAGGACAGACACACCCGCCTCTCTTATTGGCTACACCTTC; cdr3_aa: CASSLAGFRTDTPASLIGYTF
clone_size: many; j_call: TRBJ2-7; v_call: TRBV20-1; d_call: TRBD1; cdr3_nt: TGCAGTGCCTCGGGGGACAGGGACTACGAGCAGTACTTC; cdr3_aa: CSASGDRDYEQYF
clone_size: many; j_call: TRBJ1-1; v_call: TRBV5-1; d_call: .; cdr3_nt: TGTGCCAGCAGCCTGGATGGGATGAACACTGAAGCTTTCTTT; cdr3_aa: CASSLDGMNTEAFF
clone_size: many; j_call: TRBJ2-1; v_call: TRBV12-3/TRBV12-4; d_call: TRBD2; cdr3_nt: TGTGCCAGCAGTCGCTCCGGGACTAGCGGGAGGCCTGGTGAGAATGAGCAGTTCTTC; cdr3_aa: CASSRSGTSGRPGENEQFF
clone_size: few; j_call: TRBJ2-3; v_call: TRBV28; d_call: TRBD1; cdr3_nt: TGCGCCAGCAGCCCCCCCGACAGGGGCCTCACAGATACGCAGTATTTT; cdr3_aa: CASSPPDRGLTDTQYF
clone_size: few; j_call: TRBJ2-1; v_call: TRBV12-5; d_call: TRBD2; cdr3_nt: TGTGCTAGTGGCAGATCCCGGACTAGCGGGAGAAATGAGCAGTTCTTC; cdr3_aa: CASGRSRTSGRNEQFF
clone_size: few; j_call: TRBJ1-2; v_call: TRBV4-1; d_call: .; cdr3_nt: TGCGCCAGCAGCCAAGATGGGGCTTGGGGGCAGGAGGTCAGCTACACCTTC; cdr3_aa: CASSQDGAWGQEVSYTF
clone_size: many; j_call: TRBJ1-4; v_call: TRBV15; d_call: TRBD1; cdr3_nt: TGTGCCACCGGATGGACAGGGTTGAATGAAAAACTGTTTTTT; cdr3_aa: CATGWTGLNEKLFF
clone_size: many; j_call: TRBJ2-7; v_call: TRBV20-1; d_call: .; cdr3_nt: TGCAGTGGGGCTGACGAGAGCTCCTACGAGCAGTACTTC; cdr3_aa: CSGADESSYEQYF
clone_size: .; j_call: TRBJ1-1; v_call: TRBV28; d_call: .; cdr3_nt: TGTGCCAGCACCCGAGGGGTCCTCATGAACACTGAAGCTTTCTTT; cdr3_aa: CASTRGVLMNTEAFF
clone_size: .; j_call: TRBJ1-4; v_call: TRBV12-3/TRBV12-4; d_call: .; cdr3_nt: TGTGCCAGCAGTTTATCACCCGTCACAACTAATGAAAAACTGTTTTTT; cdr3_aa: CASSLSPVTTNEKLFF
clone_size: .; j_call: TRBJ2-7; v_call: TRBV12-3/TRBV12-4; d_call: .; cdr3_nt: TGTGCCAGCACCTTGGGCGGGACCCTCAAGGAGCAGTACTTC; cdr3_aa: CASTLGGTLKEQYF
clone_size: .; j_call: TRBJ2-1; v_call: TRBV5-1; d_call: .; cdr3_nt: TGCGCCAGCAGCTTGGGAACCATACCTCACAATGAGCAGTTCTTC; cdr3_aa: CASSLGTIPHNEQFF
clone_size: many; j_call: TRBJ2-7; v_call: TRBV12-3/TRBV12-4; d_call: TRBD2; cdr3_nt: TGTGCCAGCAGCCAGATGACTAGCGGGAGAGGCTACGAGCAGTACTTC; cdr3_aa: CASSQMTSGRGYEQYF
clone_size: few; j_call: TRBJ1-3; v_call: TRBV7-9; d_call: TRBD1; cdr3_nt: TGTGCCAGCAGTATACAGGGGGCGCGTGGAAACACCATATATTTT; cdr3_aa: CASSIQGARGNTIYF
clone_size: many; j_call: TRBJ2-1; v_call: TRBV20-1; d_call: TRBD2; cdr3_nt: TGCAGTGCTAGGGAGACTAGCGGGCCCTACAATGAGCAGTTCTTC; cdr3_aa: CSARETSGPYNEQFF
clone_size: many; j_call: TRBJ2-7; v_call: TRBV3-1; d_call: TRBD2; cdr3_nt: TGTGCCAGCAGCTTGGGACTAGCCGGTTACGAGCAGTACTTC; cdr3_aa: CASSLGLAGYEQYF
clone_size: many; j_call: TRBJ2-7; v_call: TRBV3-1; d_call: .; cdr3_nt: TGTGCCAGCAGCCAAGAGGGCGCGGGGCAGGGCGAGCAGTACTTC; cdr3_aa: CASSQEGAGQGEQYF
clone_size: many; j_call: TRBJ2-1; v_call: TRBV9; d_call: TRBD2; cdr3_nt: TGTGCCAGCAGCCCCCGGGAGGGGGTGGCCAATGAGCAGTTCTTC; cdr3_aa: CASSPREGVANEQFF
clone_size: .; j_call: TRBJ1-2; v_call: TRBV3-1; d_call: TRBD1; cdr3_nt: TGTGCCAGCAGTCCAACACAGGGGAGCGACTATGGCTACACCTTC; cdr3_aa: CASSPTQGSDYGYTF
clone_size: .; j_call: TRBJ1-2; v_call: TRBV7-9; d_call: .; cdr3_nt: TGTGCCAGCAGCTTAGCGGCAGAAAACTATGGCTACACCTTC; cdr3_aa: CASSLAAENYGYTF